This T cell receptor beta chain was identified during a study of T cells in localized non-small cell lung cancer. The table came from immunoSEQ multiplex PCR; TCRdb's copy has only in-frame clones and leaves some out. The sample records approximately 2,100 clones, less than 40% being singletons. The CDR3 is 16 residues long. V dropped 6 bases and J dropped 2; count of bases not matched to a gene: 5. Germline V lookup: CDR1 MNHGY, CDR2 SAAAGT. General study findings and limits: As only one tumor region underwent sequencing, heterogeneity remains possible. For the top 100 tumor clones, a median about 50 also appeared in adjacent lung. Higher T cell density in the blood was associated with longer overall survival, whereas higher adjacent-lung clonality associated with shorter survival. Clonality peaked in uninvolved adjacent lung rather than tumor.

A note on this clone: No antigen is known for it.

The TCR sequence derives from a man between 40 and 75 years old with stage I lung adenocarcinoma. The chain employs TRBV6-8 and TRBJ2-3; 13 nucleotides align to TRBD2. This specimen consisted of lung tumor tissue, obtained before any cancer treatment. The CDR3 spells CASRTTSGGFTDTQYF. CDR3 bases: TGTGCCAGCAGGACGACTAGCGGGGGGTTCACAGATACGCAGTATTTT.